The 25 T cell receptor beta chains below were found in one sample sequenced in a study of control samples from healthy donors and cancer patients. TCRdb's table, derived via immunoSEQ multiplex PCR, lists solely in-frame clones and lacks some. The sample lists under 150,000 clones, approximately 94% occurring once. The material sequenced was blood. The source is a man aged 30 to 39 in good health.

The V call is TRBV27, the J call TRBJ2-7; D is possibly TRBD2 (5 bases). Trimming removed 2 bases at V and 5 bases at J, with 13 bases between. The length of the CDR3 is 14 residues. CDR1 is MNHEY and CDR2 is SMNVEV in the germline V gene (reference sequence). The CDR3 DNA is TGTGCCAGCAGTTTAAGAGGGAGACTCCACGAGCAGTACTTC. Translation gives CASSLRGRLHEQYF.

CDR3 in DNA: TGTGCCAGCAGTGGTTGGGGCAGCGTAAACCCTCGTGGCTACACCTTC. This encodes CASSGWGSVNPRGYTF. The chain recombines TRBV6-1 with TRBJ1-2; maybe TRBD1 (5 bases). Trimming pared 4 bases from V and 7 bases from J, leaving 22 bases between. There are 16 residues in the CDR3. CDR1 and CDR2 (germline): MNHNS, SASEGT.

This clone was recorded only once. The rearrangement joins TRBV5-8 to TRBJ2-3, with D tentatively TRBD2 (5 bases). Looked up from germline, CDR1 is SGHTS and CDR2 is YDEGEE. V lost 0 bases to trimming and J lost 2 bases, with 13 bases between them. CDR3 length: 16 residues. The DNA of the CDR3 is TGTGCCAGCAGCTTGGGCCTATGGACTTCCACAGATACGCAGTATTTT. Protein: CASSLGLWTSTDTQYF.

The V and J genes are TRBV6-5 and TRBJ1-5, with TRBD1 matching over 8 bases. The CDR3 extends over 14 amino acids. The V gene's germline CDR1 is MNHEY and CDR2 SVGAGI. The J segment lost 3 bases and the V segment lost 6 bases, leaving 4 bases of the junction unmatched. The CDR3 coding sequence is TGTGCCAGCAGGGCAGGGGGCTCCAATCAGCCCCAGCATTTT. Protein product: CASRAGGSNQPQHF.

The chain is built from TRBV7-9 and TRBJ2-3, with 10 positions matching TRBD2. The germline gives CDR1 SEHNR, CDR2 FQNEAQ (reference sequence). J lost 2 bases, V lost 6 bases, and 14 bases had no gene match. The CDR3 has 18 residues. The CDR3 DNA sequence: TGTGCCAGCAGATACGGGACTAGCGAGCACCTCCTCACAGATACGCAGTATTTT. It yields the protein CASRYGTSEHLLTDTQYF.

The rearrangement uses TRBV5-5 and TRBJ1-2, with 8 bases identical to TRBD1. Germline-derived CDR1 and CDR2 are SGHKS and YYEKEE (reference sequence). The V gene end was trimmed by 4 bases and the J gene end by 7 bases; junction bases not matched to a gene: 6. The CDR3 has 13 amino acids. CDR3 DNA sequence: TGTGCCAGCAGCCCGACAGGGGCTAGTGGCTACACCTTC. Amino acid sequence: CASSPTGASGYTF.

The V and J genes are TRBV27 and TRBJ2-2; D is unclear. CDR3 length equals 16 residues. The V end lost 5 bases, the J end lost 6 bases, and 19 bases lay between the germline ends. CDR1 MNHEY and CDR2 SMNVEV come from the germline V gene (reference sequence). CDR3 amino acids: CASSVPFFDSPGELFF. The CDR3 DNA sequence: TGTGCCAGCAGTGTCCCGTTTTTTGATAGTCCCGGGGAGCTGTTTTTT.

The J gene is TRBJ1-6, the V gene TRBV6-5; 8 nucleotides match TRBD1. The germline gives CDR1 MNHEY, CDR2 SVGAGI. CDR3 length: 15 amino acids. J lost 9 bases, V lost 3 bases, and 7 bases had no gene match. The CDR3 bases are TGTGCCAGCAGTTATGGACAGGGAAGTGTTTCACCCCTCCACTTT. This translates into CASSYGQGSVSPLHF.

The chain uses TRBV28 and TRBJ2-7; D gene uncertain. CDR1 and CDR2 (germline): MDHEN, SYDVKM. This CDR3 region has 14 residues. With 2 bases removed from V and 0 bases from J, the gap between germline ends came to 8 bases. CDR3 nucleotide sequence: TGTGCCAGCAGTTTAAGTACGGTCTCCTACGAGCAGTACTTC. It specifies CASSLSTVSYEQYF.

CDR3 sequence: CASSPEVPSSYNEQFF. The DNA for the CDR3 is TGTGCCAGCAGCCCGGAGGTGCCGAGCTCCTACAATGAGCAGTTCTTC. This chain uses TRBV6-2 or TRBV6-3 with TRBJ2-1, with TRBD2 as a possible D gene (5 bases). The CDR3 is 16 residues long. Germline lookup yields CDR1 MNHEY and CDR2 SVGEGT. V lost 6 bases, J lost 0 bases, and 15 bases lay in between.

The genes are TRBV30 and TRBJ2-3, with D uncertain. V lost 2 bases and J 7 bases, leaving 7 bases between the germline ends. The CDR3 is made up of 11 amino acids. Germline CDR1 GTSNPN, CDR2 SVGIG (reference sequence). CDR3 sequence: CAWSLPNTQYF. CDR3 sequence (DNA): TGTGCCTGGAGTCTCCCAAATACGCAGTATTTT.

The genes are TRBV3-1 (or the pseudogene TRBV3-2) and TRBJ1-1; D is possibly TRBD1 (5 bases). Germline V gene sequence: CDR1 LGHDT, CDR2 YNNKEL (reference sequence). V was cut by 4 bases and J by 7 bases, with 13 bases left in between. This CDR3 has 13 residues. In nucleotides, the CDR3 is TGTGCCAGCAGCCCGGTTGGACAAAGTGAAGCTTTCTTT. Encoded protein: CASSPVGQSEAFF.

V and J are TRBV7-8 and TRBJ2-1, with 11 bases identical to TRBD2. V lost 0 bases and J lost 9; bases outside the gene matches: 1. The CDR3 covers 14 residues. The germline V gene encodes CDR1 SGHVS and CDR2 FQNEAQ. CDR3 coding DNA: TGTGCCAGCAGCTTAGCTGGGACTAGCGGTGAGCAGTTCTTC. This translates into CASSLAGTSGEQFF.

V is TRBV6-2 or TRBV6-3 and J is TRBJ2-6; D remains unclear. The V end was cut by 2 bases, the J end by 1 base, with 6 bases between. The CDR3 loop spans 15 amino acids. Germline lookup yields CDR1 MNHEY and CDR2 SVGEGT. The CDR3 DNA reads as TGTGCCAGCAGTTACGACACGTCTGGGGCCAACGTCCTGACTTTC. The encoded protein is CASSYDTSGANVLTF.

The chain is built from TRBV6-2 or TRBV6-3 and TRBJ2-1, with 7 positions matching TRBD2. From germline, CDR1 is MNHEY and CDR2 SVGEGT. The CDR3 runs 15 residues. V lost 0 bases and J lost 5; bases outside the gene matches: 4. CDR3 sequence (DNA): TGTGCCAGCAGTTACTCGACTAGCCTAGACAATGAGCAGTTCTTC. This translates into CASSYSTSLDNEQFF.

CDR3 loop: CAISQEPGYNEKLFF. The CDR3 bases are TGTGCCATCAGCCAAGAGCCGGGATATAATGAAAAACTGTTTTTT. This chain joins TRBV10-3 and TRBJ1-4; D gene unclear. CDR1 is ENHRY, CDR2 SYGVKD, per germline. V lost 6 bases, J lost 4 bases, and 15 bases lay in between. CDR3 length: 15 amino acids.

Only one count was recorded for this clone. V and J are TRBV7-6 and TRBJ2-5; D is tentatively TRBD1 or TRBD2 (5 bases each). V lost 5 bases to trimming and J lost 5 bases, with 15 bases between them. CDR1 SGHVS and CDR2 FNYEAQ come from the germline V gene. CDR3 length equals 14 residues. CDR3 protein: CASSLGDGMETQYF. The CDR3 DNA is TGTGCCAGCAGCCTGGGGGACGGCATGGAGACCCAGTACTTC.

This clone has just one count. The chain joins TRBV12-3 or TRBV12-4 to TRBJ1-2; 7 bases line up with TRBD1. Germline trimming cut 3 bases from V and 6 bases from J; bases unmatched to any gene: 4. The CDR3 loop spans 13 amino acids. This chain's CDR3 is CASSFGRGNGYTF. The CDR3 DNA sequence: TGTGCCAGCAGTTTTGGCAGGGGGAATGGCTACACCTTC.

This clone was found once. The genes are TRBV27 and TRBJ2-1; D is perhaps TRBD2 (6 bases). CDR1 MNHEY and CDR2 SMNVEV come from the germline V gene (reference sequence). V was clipped by 8 bases and J by 5 bases, with 19 bases between them. This CDR3 spans 15 amino acids. CDR3 in DNA: TGTGCCAGCGGATGGAGGGCAGGGAGCCACAATGAGCAGTTCTTC. Residues: CASGWRAGSHNEQFF.

The chain joins TRBV7-9 to TRBJ2-3, with D possibly being TRBD1 or TRBD2 (5 bases each). Deletions cut 2 bases from V and 2 bases from J, with 11 bases between. Germline CDR1 reads SEHNR; CDR2 reads FQNEAQ (reference sequence). This CDR3 is built from 15 residues. CDR3 residues: CASSLFGADTDTQYF. The CDR3, as DNA: TGTGCCAGCAGCTTATTCGGGGCAGACACAGATACGCAGTATTTT.

The genes are TRBV30 and TRBJ2-1; 7 nucleotides line up with TRBD2. The CDR3 contains 13 residues. With 6 bases clipped from V and 7 bases from J, the junction kept 9 bases outside the gene matches. Germline V lookup: CDR1 GTSNPN, CDR2 SVGIG (reference sequence). The CDR3 DNA is TGTGCCTGCTTCAGGACCGGGGGGAATGAGCAGTTCTTC. It specifies CACFRTGGNEQFF.

V and J are TRBV10-3 and TRBJ2-1; no definite D call. Per the germline V gene, CDR1 is ENHRY and CDR2 is SYGVKD. Deletions cut 0 bases from V and 5 bases from J, with 8 bases between. This CDR3 contains 14 residues. The CDR3 nucleotides are TGTGCCATCAGTGAGTCAGGGCAAGACAATGAGCAGTTCTTC. It specifies CAISESGQDNEQFF.

In its sample, this clone was seen once. Other DNA sequences in this specimen translate into the identical CDR3. The genes are TRBV9 and TRBJ1-2; D is unclear. The CDR3 runs to 13 residues. Trimming pared 0 bases from V and 3 bases from J, leaving 6 bases between. Germline V gives CDR1 SGDLS, CDR2 YYNGEE. CDR3 nucleotide sequence: TGTGCCAGCAGCGTAGACAGAGACTATGGCTACACCTTC. Its translation is CASSVDRDYGYTF.

The chain combines TRBV19 with TRBJ2-2, with 12 bases aligning to TRBD2. Germline CDR1 is LNHDA and CDR2 is SQIVND (reference sequence). V lost 9 bases and J lost 7; bases outside the gene matches: 6. This CDR3 region has 14 residues. CDR3 DNA: TGTGCCAGCGGACTAGCGGGGTTTGTCGGGGAGCTGTTTTTT. Translation gives CASGLAGFVGELFF. The whole variable domain, remainder taken from reference TRBV19 and TRBJ2-2, is DGGITQSPKYLFRKEGQNVTLSCEQNLNHDAMYWYRQDPGQGLRLIYYSQIVNDFQKGDIAEGYSVSREKKESFPLTVTSAQKNPTAFYLCASGLAGFVGELFFGEGSRLTVL.

A single count supports this clone. V is TRBV19 and J is TRBJ2-3; D might be TRBD1 (6 bases). Trimming stripped 6 bases from V and 3 bases from J, with 13 bases between. Germline V gene data show CDR1 as LNHDA and CDR2 as SQIVND (reference sequence). CDR3 length: 14 residues. The DNA of the CDR3 is TGTGCCAGTAGCCAGGGGCTAGCAACAGATACGCAGTATTTT. Its translation: CASSQGLATDTQYF.